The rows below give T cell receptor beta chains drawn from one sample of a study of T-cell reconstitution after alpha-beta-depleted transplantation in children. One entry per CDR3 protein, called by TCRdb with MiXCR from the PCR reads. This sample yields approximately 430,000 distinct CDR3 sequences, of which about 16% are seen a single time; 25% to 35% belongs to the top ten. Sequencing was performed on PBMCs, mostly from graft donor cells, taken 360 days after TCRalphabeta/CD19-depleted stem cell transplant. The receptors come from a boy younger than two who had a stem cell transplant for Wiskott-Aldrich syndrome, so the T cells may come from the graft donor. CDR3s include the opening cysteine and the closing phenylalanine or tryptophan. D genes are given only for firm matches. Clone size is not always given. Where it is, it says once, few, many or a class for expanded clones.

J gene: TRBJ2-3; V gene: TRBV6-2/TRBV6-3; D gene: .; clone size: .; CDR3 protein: CASSIGTPWLTDTQYF; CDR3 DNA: TGTGCCAGCAGTATTGGGACTCCCTGGCTCACAGATACGCAGTATTTT
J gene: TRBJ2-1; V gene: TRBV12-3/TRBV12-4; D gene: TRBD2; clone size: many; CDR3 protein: CASSLGRLAALNEQFF; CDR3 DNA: TGTGCCAGCAGTTTAGGTCGGCTAGCGGCGCTCAATGAGCAGTTCTTC
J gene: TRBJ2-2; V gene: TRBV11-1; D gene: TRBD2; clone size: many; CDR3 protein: CASSLGLAGFSGELFF; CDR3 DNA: TGTGCCAGCAGCCTGGGACTAGCGGGGTTTTCCGGGGAGCTGTTTTTT
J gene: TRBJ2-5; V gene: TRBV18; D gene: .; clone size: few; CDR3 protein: CASSPSRVPQETQYF; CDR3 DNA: TGTGCCAGCTCACCGTCCCGGGTCCCCCAAGAGACCCAGTACTTC
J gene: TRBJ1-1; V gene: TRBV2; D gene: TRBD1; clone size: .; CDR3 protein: CASSVRGRMDTEAFF; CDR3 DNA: TGTGCCAGCAGTGTCAGGGGGAGAATGGACACTGAAGCTTTCTTT
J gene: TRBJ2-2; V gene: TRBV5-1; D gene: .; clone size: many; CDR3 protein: CASSDLRSTGELFF; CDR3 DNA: TGCGCCAGCAGCGACCTACGTAGCACCGGGGAGCTGTTTTTT
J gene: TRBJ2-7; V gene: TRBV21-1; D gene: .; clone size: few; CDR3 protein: CASSKEGETTPYEQYF; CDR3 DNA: TGTGCCAGCAGCAAAGAGGGGGAAACTACCCCCTACGAGCAGTACTTC
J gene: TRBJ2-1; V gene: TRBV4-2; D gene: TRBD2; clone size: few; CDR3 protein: CASSQDRLAGGQDNEQFF; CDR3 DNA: TGTGCCAGCAGCCAAGATCGCCTAGCGGGGGGGCAAGACAATGAGCAGTTCTTC
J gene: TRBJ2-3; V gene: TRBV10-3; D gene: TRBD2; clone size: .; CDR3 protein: CAISGGGYTQYF; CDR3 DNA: TGTGCCATCAGTGGGGGGGGTTATACGCAGTATTTT
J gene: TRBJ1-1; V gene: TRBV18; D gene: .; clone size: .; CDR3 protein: CASSLRRLTEAFF; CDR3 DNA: TGTGCCAGCTCCCTCCGCCGATTGACTGAAGCTTTCTTT
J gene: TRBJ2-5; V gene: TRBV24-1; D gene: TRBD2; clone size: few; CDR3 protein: CATSGLAGGQETQYF; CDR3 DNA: TGTGCCACCAGTGGACTAGCGGGAGGCCAAGAGACCCAGTACTTC
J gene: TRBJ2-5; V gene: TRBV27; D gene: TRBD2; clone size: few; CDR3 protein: CASSRASGDYQETQYF; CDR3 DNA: TGTGCCAGCAGCCGCGCTAGCGGAGATTACCAAGAGACCCAGTACTTC
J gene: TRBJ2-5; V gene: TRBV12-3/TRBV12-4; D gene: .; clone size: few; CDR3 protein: CASSLGVWETQYF; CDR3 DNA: TGTGCCAGCAGTTTAGGGGTCTGGGAGACCCAGTACTTC
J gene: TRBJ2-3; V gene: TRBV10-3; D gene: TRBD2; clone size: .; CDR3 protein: CAISEVTGGTDTQYF; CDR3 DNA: TGTGCCATCAGTGAGGTAACGGGAGGGACAGATACGCAGTATTTT
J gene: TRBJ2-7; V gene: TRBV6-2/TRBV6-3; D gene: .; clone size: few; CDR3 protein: CASRSGNGPYEQYF; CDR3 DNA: TGTGCCAGCCGTTCGGGGAATGGACCCTACGAGCAGTACTTC
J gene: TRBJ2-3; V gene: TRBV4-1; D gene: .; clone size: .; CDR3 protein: CASSQDWRVGTDTQYF; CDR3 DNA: TGCGCCAGCAGCCAAGATTGGAGAGTCGGCACAGATACGCAGTATTTT
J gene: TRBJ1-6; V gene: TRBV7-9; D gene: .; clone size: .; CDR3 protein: CASSLASIRGNSPLHF; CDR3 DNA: TGTGCCAGCAGCTTAGCAAGTATAAGGGGGAATTCACCCCTCCACTTT
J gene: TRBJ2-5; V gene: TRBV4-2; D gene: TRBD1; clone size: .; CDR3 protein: CASSTRDREETQYF; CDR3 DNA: TGTGCCAGCAGCACCCGGGACAGGGAGGAGACCCAGTACTTC
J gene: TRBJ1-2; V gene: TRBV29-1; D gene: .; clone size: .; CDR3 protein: CSVEDFEVPRWDSNYGYTF; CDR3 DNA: TGCAGCGTTGAAGATTTTGAGGTCCCCAGGTGGGATTCTAACTATGGCTACACCTTC
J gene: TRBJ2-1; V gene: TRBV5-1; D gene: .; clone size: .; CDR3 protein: CASSSRQKYYNEQFF; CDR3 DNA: TGCGCCAGCAGCTCCAGACAGAAATATTACAATGAGCAGTTCTTC
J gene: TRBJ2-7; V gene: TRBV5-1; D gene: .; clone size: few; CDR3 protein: CASSLALASEQYF; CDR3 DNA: TGCGCCAGCAGCTTGGCCCTAGCATCCGAGCAGTACTTC
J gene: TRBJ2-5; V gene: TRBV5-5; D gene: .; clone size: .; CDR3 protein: CASSTSGRGEETQYF; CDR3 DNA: TGTGCCAGCAGCACAAGTGGCAGGGGGGAAGAGACCCAGTACTTC
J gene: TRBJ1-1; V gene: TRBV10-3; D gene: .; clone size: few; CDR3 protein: CAISPTSTGHTEAFF; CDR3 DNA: TGTGCCATCAGTCCCACTTCGACAGGCCACACTGAAGCTTTCTTT
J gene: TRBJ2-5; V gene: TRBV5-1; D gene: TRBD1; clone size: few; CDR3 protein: CASSLGRRDRHQETQYF; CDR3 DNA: TGCGCCAGCAGCCTGGGCCGACGGGACAGACACCAAGAGACCCAGTACTTC
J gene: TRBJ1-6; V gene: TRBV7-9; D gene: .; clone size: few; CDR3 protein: CASSLAVQGGKSPLHF; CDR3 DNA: TGTGCCAGCAGCTTAGCGGTCCAAGGGGGGAAGTCACCCCTCCACTTT
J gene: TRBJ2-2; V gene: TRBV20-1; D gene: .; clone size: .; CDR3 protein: CSARSRTKTYTGELFF; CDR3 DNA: TGCAGTGCTAGGTCTAGAACCAAGACTTACACCGGGGAGCTGTTTTTT
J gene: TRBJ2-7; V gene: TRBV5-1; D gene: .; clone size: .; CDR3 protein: CASSLGPEGGLLAYEQYF; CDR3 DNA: TGCGCCAGCAGCTTGGGGCCCGAGGGGGGCCTTTTGGCATACGAGCAGTACTTC
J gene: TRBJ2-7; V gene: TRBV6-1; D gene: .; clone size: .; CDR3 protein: CASSPTPSTYEQYF; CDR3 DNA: TGTGCCAGCAGTCCGACACCCTCCACCTACGAGCAGTACTTC
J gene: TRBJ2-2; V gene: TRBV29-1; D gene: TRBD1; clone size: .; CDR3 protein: CSVEGWTGTNTGELFF; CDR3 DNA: TGCAGCGTTGAAGGGTGGACAGGGACGAACACCGGGGAGCTGTTTTTT
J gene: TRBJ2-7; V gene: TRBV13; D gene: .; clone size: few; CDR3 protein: CASSRPGTTPYEQYF; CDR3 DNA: TGTGCCAGCAGCCGACCCGGGACAACTCCCTACGAGCAGTACTTC
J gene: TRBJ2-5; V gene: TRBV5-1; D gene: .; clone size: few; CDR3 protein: CATSQTGETQYF; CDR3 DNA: TGCGCCACTTCCCAGACAGGTGAAACCCAGTACTTC
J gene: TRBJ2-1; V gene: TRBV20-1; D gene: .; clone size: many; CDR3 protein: CSVLPPNVPNEQFF; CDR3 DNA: TGCAGTGTACTTCCCCCCAATGTACCCAATGAGCAGTTCTTC
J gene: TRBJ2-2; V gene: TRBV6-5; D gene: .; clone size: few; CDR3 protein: CASSYSWNTGELFF; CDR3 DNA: TGTGCCAGCAGTTACTCGTGGAACACCGGGGAGCTGTTTTTT
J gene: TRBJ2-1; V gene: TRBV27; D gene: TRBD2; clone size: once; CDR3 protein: CASSGSSGREQFF; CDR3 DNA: TGTGCCAGCAGCGGGTCTAGCGGGAGGGAGCAGTTCTTC
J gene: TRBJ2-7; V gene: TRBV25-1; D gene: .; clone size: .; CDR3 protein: CASKGGAESYEQYF; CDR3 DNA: TGTGCCAGCAAGGGGGGGGCGGAATCCTACGAGCAGTACTTC